This T cell receptor (beta chain) originates from a study of radiation and T cells in renal cell carcinoma. Across the whole study: Nephrectomy followed 15 Gy stereotactic body radiation by 4 weeks. Notes on the study in general: In blood, top tumor clones expanded by 2 weeks, shrinking by 4.

This clone was recorded once. Its target is not known. Using immunoSEQ multiplex PCR, the repertoire was profiled, and TCRdb retains in-frame clones only, with some absent. This table holds about 95,000 clones, approximately 86% found once. Time point indicated: baseline pretreatment blood. Treatment in this sample: 15 Gy SBRT to primary tumor, nephrectomy 4 weeks later. Serial blood draws occurred at baseline and 2 and 4 weeks post-SBRT. Here the sequenced sample was blood, taken from a patient whose treatment included radiotherapy and nephrectomy. The clonotype was recovered from a man aged 45-60 years with renal cell carcinoma.

The CDR3 reads CASSATGSGDGYTF. CDR3 nucleotides: TGTGCCAGCAGTGCGACAGGGTCAGGAGATGGCTACACCTTC. This rearrangement joins TRBV25-1 to TRBJ1-2, with 7 positions matching TRBD1. CDR3 length: 14 residues. V was pared by 4 bases and J by 6 bases, with 8 bases of the junction left unmatched. The germline gives CDR1 MGHDK, CDR2 SYGVNS.